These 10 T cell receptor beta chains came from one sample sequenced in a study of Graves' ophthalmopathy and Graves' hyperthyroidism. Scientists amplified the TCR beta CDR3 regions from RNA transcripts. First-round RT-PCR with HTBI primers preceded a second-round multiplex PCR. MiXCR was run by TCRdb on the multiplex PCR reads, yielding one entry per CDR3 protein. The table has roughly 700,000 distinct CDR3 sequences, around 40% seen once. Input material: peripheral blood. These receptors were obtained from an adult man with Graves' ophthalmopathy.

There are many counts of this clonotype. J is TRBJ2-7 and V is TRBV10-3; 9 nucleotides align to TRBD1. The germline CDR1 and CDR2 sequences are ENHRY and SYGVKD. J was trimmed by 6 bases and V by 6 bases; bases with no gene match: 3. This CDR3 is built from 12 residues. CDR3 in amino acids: CAIRETGGEQYF. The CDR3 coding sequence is TGTGCCATCAGGGAGACAGGGGGCGAGCAGTACTTC.

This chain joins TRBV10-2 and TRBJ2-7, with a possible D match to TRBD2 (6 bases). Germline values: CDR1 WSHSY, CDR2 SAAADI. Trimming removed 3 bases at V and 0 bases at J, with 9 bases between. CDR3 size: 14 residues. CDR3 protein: CASSDSGRSYEQYF. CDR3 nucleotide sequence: TGCGCCAGCAGTGACAGCGGGCGCTCCTACGAGCAGTACTTC.

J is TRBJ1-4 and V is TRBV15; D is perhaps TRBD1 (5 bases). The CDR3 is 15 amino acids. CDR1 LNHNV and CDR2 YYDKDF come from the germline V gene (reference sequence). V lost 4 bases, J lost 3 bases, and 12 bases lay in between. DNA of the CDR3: TGTGCCACCAGCATATACAGGCGGGCTAATGAAAAACTGTTTTTT. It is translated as CATSIYRRANEKLFF.

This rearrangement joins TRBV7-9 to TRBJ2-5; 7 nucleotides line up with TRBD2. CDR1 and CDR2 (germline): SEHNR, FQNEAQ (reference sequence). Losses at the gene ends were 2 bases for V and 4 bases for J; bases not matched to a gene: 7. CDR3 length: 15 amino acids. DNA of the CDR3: TGTGCCAGCAGCTTAAGACGCGGGAGTGGAGAGACCCAGTACTTC. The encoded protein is CASSLRRGSGETQYF.

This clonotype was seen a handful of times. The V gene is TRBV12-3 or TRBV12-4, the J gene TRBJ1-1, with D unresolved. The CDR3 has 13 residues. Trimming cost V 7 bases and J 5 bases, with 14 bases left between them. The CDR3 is CASTLVGVTEAFF. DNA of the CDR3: TGTGCCAGCACCTTAGTCGGGGTTACTGAAGCTTTCTTT.

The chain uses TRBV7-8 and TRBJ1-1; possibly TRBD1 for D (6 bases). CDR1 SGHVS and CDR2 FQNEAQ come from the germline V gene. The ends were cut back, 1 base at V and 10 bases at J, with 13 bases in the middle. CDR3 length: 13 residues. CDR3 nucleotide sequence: TGTGCCAGCAGCTTAGATGGGGGGCGTAGAGCTTTCTTT. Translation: CASSLDGGRRAFF.

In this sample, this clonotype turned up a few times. In DNA, the CDR3 is TGTGCCAGCAGCCTCTATCTGCTAGGGGGTAGTGGAGTGGATTCACCCCTCCACTTT. This encodes CASSLYLLGGSGVDSPLHF. The chain recombines TRBV25-1 with TRBJ1-6, with D possibly matching TRBD1 (6 bases). V dropped 6 bases and J dropped 8 bases, with 29 bases sitting between them. Germline V gene sequence: CDR1 MGHDK, CDR2 SYGVNS. The CDR3 covers 19 residues.

The CDR3 coding sequence is TGTGCCAGCGGTTTAAGACTAGCGGGAGAGACCCAGTACTTC. It specifies CASGLRLAGETQYF. This chain connects TRBV2 to TRBJ2-5; 10 positions agree with TRBD2. J lost 4 bases, V lost 8 bases, and 7 bases had no gene match. From germline, CDR1 is SNHLY and CDR2 FYNNEI. The CDR3 consists of 14 residues.

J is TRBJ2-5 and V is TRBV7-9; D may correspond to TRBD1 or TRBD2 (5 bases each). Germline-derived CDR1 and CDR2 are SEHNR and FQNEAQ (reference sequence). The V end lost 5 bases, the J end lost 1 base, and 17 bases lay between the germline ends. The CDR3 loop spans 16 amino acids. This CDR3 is CASSLGAPVLQETQYF. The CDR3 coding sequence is TGTGCCAGCAGCCTCGGGGCACCCGTCCTCCAAGAGACCCAGTACTTC.

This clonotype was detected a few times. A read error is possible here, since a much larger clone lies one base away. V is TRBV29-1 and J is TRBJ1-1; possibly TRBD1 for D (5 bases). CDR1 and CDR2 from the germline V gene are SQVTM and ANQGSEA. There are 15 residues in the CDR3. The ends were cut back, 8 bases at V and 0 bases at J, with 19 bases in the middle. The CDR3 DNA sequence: TGCAGCCACACCTCGGGGGAGGGCCTGAACACTGAAGCTTTCTTT. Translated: CSHTSGEGLNTEAFF.